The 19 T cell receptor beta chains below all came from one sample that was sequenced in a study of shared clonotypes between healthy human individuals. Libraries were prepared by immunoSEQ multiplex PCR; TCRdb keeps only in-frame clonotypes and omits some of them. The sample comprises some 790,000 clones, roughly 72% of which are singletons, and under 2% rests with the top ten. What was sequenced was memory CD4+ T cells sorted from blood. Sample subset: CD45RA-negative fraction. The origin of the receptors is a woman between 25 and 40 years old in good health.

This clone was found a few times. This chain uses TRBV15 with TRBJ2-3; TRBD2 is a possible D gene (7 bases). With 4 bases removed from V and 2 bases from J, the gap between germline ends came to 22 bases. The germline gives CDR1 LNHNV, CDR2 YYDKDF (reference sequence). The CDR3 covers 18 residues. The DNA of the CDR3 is TGTGCCACCAGCACCGACAGGTTGAGCGGGGTTAACACAGATACGCAGTATTTT. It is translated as CATSTDRLSGVNTDTQYF.

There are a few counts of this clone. CDR3 residues: CASSSSGQGKTQYF. Here the CDR3 DNA reads TGTGCCAGCAGCTCCTCGGGACAGGGAAAGACCCAGTACTTC. V usage is TRBV7-8 and J usage is TRBJ2-5; 9 nucleotides align to TRBD1. The V segment lost 4 bases and the J segment 6 bases; nucleotides outside the gene matches: 6. Germline CDR1 reads SGHVS; CDR2 reads FQNEAQ. This CDR3 spans 14 amino acids.

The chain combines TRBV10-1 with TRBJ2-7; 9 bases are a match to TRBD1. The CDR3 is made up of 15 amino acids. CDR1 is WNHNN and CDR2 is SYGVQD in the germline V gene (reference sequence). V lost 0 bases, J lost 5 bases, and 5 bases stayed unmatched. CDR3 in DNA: TGCGCCAGCAGTGAGTCGATAGGACAGGGGCACGAGCAGTACTTC. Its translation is CASSESIGQGHEQYF.

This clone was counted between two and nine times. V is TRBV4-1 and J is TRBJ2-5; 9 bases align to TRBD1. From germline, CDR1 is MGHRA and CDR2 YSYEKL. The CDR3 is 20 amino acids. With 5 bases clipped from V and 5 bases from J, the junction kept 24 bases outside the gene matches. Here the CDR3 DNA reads TGCGCCAGCAGCTATTCCGGGACAGGGCGGTCTGGGGACCCCAGGGAGACCCAGTACTTC. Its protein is CASSYSGTGRSGDPRETQYF.

Written as DNA, the CDR3 is TGTGCCAGCACCGTCGGGACTAGCGGGAATCGTGAGACCCAGTACTTC. It codes for CASTVGTSGNRETQYF. The chain couples TRBV28 to TRBJ2-5, with 13 bases that match TRBD2. The CDR3 extends over 16 amino acids. Germline CDR1 MDHEN, CDR2 SYDVKM. V shed 7 bases and J 5 bases; nucleotides not matched to a gene: 10.

The CDR3 spells CASSDYFSRQVISGELFF. The DNA for the CDR3 is TGTGCCAGCAGTGATTATTTTTCCCGCCAGGTAATCAGCGGGGAGCTGTTTTTT. The chain carries TRBV6-4 and TRBJ2-2; D unresolved. This CDR3 comprises 18 residues. Trimming shortened V by 3 bases and J by 7 bases, and 24 bases separated the two germline ends. Germline lookup yields CDR1 MRHNA and CDR2 SNTAGT.

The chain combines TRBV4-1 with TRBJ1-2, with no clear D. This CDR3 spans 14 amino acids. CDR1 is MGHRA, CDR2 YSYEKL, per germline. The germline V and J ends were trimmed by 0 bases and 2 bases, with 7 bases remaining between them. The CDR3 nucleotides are TGCGCCAGCAGCCAAGACAGGCTGAACTATGGCTACACCTTC. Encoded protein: CASSQDRLNYGYTF.

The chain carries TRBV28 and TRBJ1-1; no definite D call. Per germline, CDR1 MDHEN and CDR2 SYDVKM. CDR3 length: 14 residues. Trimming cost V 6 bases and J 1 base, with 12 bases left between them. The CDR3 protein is CASRMDPENTEAFF. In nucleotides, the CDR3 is TGTGCCAGCAGAATGGACCCAGAGAACACTGAAGCTTTCTTT.

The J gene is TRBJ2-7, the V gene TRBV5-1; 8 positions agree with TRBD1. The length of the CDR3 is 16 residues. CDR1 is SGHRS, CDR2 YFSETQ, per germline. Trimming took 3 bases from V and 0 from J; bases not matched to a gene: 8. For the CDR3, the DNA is TGCGCCAGCAGCTCGTACAGGGGGACCAGCTCCTACGAGCAGTACTTC. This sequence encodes CASSSYRGTSSYEQYF.

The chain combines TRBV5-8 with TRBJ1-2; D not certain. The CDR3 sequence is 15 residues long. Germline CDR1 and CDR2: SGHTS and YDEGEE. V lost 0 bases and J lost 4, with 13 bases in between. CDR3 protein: CASSLAPGKPYGYTF. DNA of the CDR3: TGTGCCAGCAGCTTGGCCCCTGGGAAACCCTATGGCTACACCTTC.

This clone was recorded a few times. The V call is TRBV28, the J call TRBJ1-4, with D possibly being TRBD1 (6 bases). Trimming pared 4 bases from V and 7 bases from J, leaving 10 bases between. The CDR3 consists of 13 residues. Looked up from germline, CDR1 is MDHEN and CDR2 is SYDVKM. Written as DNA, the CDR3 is TGTGCCAGCAGTTGGGGGCAAGGTGAAAAACTGTTTTTT. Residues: CASSWGQGEKLFF.

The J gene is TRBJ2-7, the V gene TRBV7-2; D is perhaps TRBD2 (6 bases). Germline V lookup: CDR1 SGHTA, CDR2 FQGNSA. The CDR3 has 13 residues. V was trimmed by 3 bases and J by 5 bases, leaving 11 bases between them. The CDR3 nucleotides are TGTGCCAGCAGCTTTTTAGCGGAGGACGAGCAGTACTTC. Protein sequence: CASSFLAEDEQYF.

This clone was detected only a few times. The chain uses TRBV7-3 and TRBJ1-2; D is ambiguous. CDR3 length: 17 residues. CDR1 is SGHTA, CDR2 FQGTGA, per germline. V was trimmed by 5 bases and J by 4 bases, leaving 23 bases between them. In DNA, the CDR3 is TGTGCCAGCAGCCCGCCCCCTCACAAGGTTTATCCCTATGGCTACACCTTC. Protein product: CASSPPPHKVYPYGYTF.

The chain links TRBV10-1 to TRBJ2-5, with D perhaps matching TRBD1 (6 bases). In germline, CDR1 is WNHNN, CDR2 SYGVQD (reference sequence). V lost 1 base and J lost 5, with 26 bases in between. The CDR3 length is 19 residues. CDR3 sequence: CASSECIESHRAQRETQYF. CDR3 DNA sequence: TGCGCCAGCAGTGAGTGTATTGAGAGCCACAGGGCCCAGCGGGAGACCCAGTACTTC.

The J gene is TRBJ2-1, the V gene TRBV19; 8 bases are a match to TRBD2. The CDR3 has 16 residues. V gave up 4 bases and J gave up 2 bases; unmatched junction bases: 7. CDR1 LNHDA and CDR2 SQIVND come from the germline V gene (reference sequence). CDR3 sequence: CASSTLAGSTYNEQFF. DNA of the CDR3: TGTGCCAGTAGTACCCTAGCGGGCAGCACCTACAATGAGCAGTTCTTC.

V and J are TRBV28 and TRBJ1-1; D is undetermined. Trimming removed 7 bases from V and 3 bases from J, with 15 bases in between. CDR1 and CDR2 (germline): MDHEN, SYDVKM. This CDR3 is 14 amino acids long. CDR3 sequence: CASISPGHHTEAFF. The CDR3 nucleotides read TGTGCCAGCATTAGCCCGGGCCATCACACTGAAGCTTTCTTT.

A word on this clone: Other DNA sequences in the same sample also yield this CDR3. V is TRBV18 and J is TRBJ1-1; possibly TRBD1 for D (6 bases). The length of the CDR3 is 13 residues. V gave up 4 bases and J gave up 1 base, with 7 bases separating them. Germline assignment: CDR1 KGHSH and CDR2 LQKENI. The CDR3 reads CASSQGQNTEAFF. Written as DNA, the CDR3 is TGTGCCAGCTCACAGGGACAGAACACTGAAGCTTTCTTT.

As DNA, the CDR3 is TGTGCCAGCAGCTTAGCTCTAACCCACGAGCAGTACTTC. Translated: CASSLALTHEQYF. The chain joins TRBV7-9 to TRBJ2-7, with D unclear. The CDR3 contains 13 residues. CDR1 is SEHNR and CDR2 is FQNEAQ in the germline V gene (reference sequence). Deletions cut 0 bases from V and 5 bases from J, with 8 bases between.

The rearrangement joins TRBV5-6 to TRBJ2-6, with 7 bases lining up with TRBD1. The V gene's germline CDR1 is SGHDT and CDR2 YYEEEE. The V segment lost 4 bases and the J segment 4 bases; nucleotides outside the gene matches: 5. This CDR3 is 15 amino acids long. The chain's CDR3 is CASSRQGYGANVLTF. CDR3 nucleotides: TGTGCCAGCAGCAGACAGGGATACGGGGCCAACGTCCTGACTTTC.